The 27 T cell receptor beta chains given below trace back to one sample, sequenced in a study of cytomegalovirus exposure and HLA in healthy donors. PCR employed 60 Vbeta and 13 Jbeta primers. Only in-frame clones appear in the TCRdb table, and some are missing; sequencing was by immunoSEQ multiplex PCR. In the table there are about 60,000 clones, roughly 77% of which are singletons. The sample comprised PBMCs. The receptor set was obtained from a woman aged 35 to 49 in good health and CMV-seropositive.

This clone has only a few counts. The V call is TRBV11-2, the J call TRBJ2-7; TRBD1 matches 7 bases. The junction had 5 bases not matched to a gene; V was cut back by 4 bases and J by 2 bases. The CDR3 runs 14 residues. Germline V gene data show CDR1 as SGHAT and CDR2 as FQNNGV. The CDR3 loop reads CASSSYRGPYEQYF. As DNA, the CDR3 is TGTGCCAGCAGCTCATACAGGGGCCCCTACGAGCAGTACTTC.

This clone occurred once. The CDR3 spells CASSPGQQGRQPQHF. DNA for the CDR3: TGTGCCAGCAGCCCAGGACAACAGGGGAGACAGCCCCAGCATTTT. V usage is TRBV9 and J usage is TRBJ1-5; 7 bases line up with TRBD1. CDR1 is SGDLS, CDR2 YYNGEE, per germline. V gave up 4 bases and J gave up 7 bases; unmatched junction bases: 11. The CDR3 has 15 residues.

The J gene is TRBJ2-1, the V gene TRBV7-6; 9 nucleotides agree with TRBD2. V shed 3 bases, J shed 8 bases, and the junction held 14 bases outside the gene matches. The CDR3 is 17 residues long. In germline, CDR1 is SGHVS, CDR2 FNYEAQ. CDR3 nucleotide sequence: TGTGCCAGCAGCTTCTTATCTCCGGCTAGCGGGGCTTATGAGCAGTTCTTC. This encodes CASSFLSPASGAYEQFF.

The V call is TRBV7-8, the J call TRBJ2-5; unclear D gene. This CDR3 spans 15 amino acids. Germline assignment: CDR1 SGHVS and CDR2 FQNEAQ. V dropped 1 base and J dropped 4 bases, with 13 bases sitting between them. The CDR3 loop reads CASSLESDTLETQYF. The CDR3 nucleotides are TGTGCCAGCAGCTTAGAATCTGACACCTTAGAGACCCAGTACTTC.

In this sample, this clone turned up once. This CDR3 reads CAWNRGLRDTQYF. Written as DNA, the CDR3 is TGTGCCTGGAACCGGGGTTTAAGAGATACGCAGTATTTT. The chain uses TRBV30 and TRBJ2-3; possible D gene TRBD2, 5 bases. Trimming left V 4 bases short and J 5 bases short, with 13 bases between. CDR3 length equals 13 residues. The germline V gene has CDR1 GTSNPN and CDR2 SVGIG (reference sequence).

The chain is built from TRBV5-4 and TRBJ1-5, with TRBD1 matching over 7 bases. This CDR3 region has 15 residues. Germline CDR1 reads SGHNT; CDR2 reads YYREEE (reference sequence). J was trimmed by 2 bases and V by 7 bases; bases with no gene match: 9. CDR3 DNA: TGTGCCAGCGATTGCAGGGGGAACGGCAATCAGCCCCAGCATTTT. This encodes CASDCRGNGNQPQHF.

The chain recombines TRBV7-9 with TRBJ2-2; 7 nucleotides match TRBD2. CDR1 and CDR2 (germline): SEHNR, FQNEAQ (reference sequence). The length of the CDR3 is 14 residues. After removal of 7 bases from V and 2 bases from J, the junction contained 4 bases not matched to a gene. The CDR3 spells CASKGGGNTGELFF. For the CDR3, the DNA is TGTGCCAGCAAAGGCGGGGGAAACACCGGGGAGCTGTTTTTT.

This clone showed up just once. The rearrangement joins TRBV14 to TRBJ1-1; the D is unclear. The CDR3 runs 15 residues. V shed 3 bases and J shed 6 bases, with 17 bases lying between them. Germline V gene lookup returns CDR1 SGHDN and CDR2 FVKESK. This CDR3 is CASSHGTLRRPEAFF. The CDR3 DNA follows: TGTGCCAGCAGCCATGGTACCCTTAGGAGGCCTGAAGCTTTCTTT.

Here the CDR3 reads CSAGQGTSSYEQYF. The DNA for the CDR3 is TGCAGCGCCGGACAGGGAACGAGCTCCTACGAGCAGTACTTC. The chain uses TRBV29-1 and TRBJ2-7; 8 bases match TRBD1. CDR3 length: 14 residues. Germline loops: CDR1 SQVTM, CDR2 ANQGSEA. After removal of 7 bases from V and 0 bases from J, the junction contained 8 bases not matched to a gene.

The chain uses TRBV18 and TRBJ2-7, with 9 bases lining up with TRBD1. The CDR3 covers 12 residues. Looked up from germline, CDR1 is KGHSH and CDR2 is LQKENI. J was trimmed by 7 bases and V by 4 bases; bases with no gene match: 2. The CDR3 loop reads CASSRTGDEQYF. The CDR3 DNA reads TGTGCCAGCTCACGGACAGGGGATGAGCAGTACTTC. Full variable domain (remainder filled in from reference TRBV18 and TRBJ2-7): NAGVMQNPRHLVRRRGQEARLRCSPMKGHSHVYWYRQLPEEGLKFMVYLQKENIIDESGMPKERFSAEFPKEGPSILRIQQVVRGDSAAYFCASSRTGDEQYFGPGTRLTVT.

The chain joins TRBV11-2 to TRBJ1-4; no definite D call. Trimming pared 5 bases from V and 11 bases from J, leaving 24 bases between. This CDR3 comprises 16 residues. The germline CDR1 and CDR2 sequences are SGHAT and FQNNGV. The CDR3 protein is CASSESGSWAKRKLFF. In DNA, the CDR3 is TGTGCCAGCAGCGAGTCCGGGAGTTGGGCAAAGCGGAAACTGTTTTTT.

The V and J genes are TRBV6-1 and TRBJ1-4, with D unresolved. V was pared by 6 bases and J by 5 bases, with 10 bases between. Germline-derived CDR1 and CDR2 are MNHNS and SASEGT. The CDR3 is 13 residues long. The CDR3 DNA is TGTGCCAGCAGCGGGAAGGAAAATGAAAAACTGTTTTTT. It yields the protein CASSGKENEKLFF.

The chain joins TRBV6-6 to TRBJ2-3; TRBD1 is a possible D gene (5 bases). V dropped 8 bases and J dropped 5 bases, with 17 bases sitting between them. CDR3 length: 14 residues. The germline gives CDR1 MNHNY, CDR2 SVGAGI (reference sequence). The CDR3 loop is CASVPRWGEDTQYF. The DNA for the CDR3 is TGTGCCAGCGTACCCCGTTGGGGCGAAGATACGCAGTATTTT.

The chain links TRBV6-5 to TRBJ2-6; the D gene is possibly TRBD1 (5 bases). This CDR3 spans 16 amino acids. With 2 bases removed from V and 1 base from J, the gap between germline ends came to 9 bases. CDR1 is MNHEY and CDR2 is SVGAGI in the germline V gene. This CDR3 reads CASSYDSPSGANVLTF. CDR3 nucleotide sequence: TGTGCCAGCAGTTACGACAGCCCATCTGGGGCCAACGTCCTGACTTTC.

Written as DNA, the CDR3 is TGTGCCAGCACTACAACACAGGGAGAGCCCCAGCATTTT. Amino acid sequence: CASTTTQGEPQHF. This chain joins TRBV6-1 and TRBJ1-5, with D possibly matching TRBD1 (6 bases). V was pared by 7 bases and J by 8 bases, with 15 bases between. Germline V gives CDR1 MNHNS, CDR2 SASEGT. The CDR3 totals 13 residues.

The rearrangement joins TRBV5-6 to TRBJ1-4, with TRBD1 identical over 11 bases. CDR3 size: 15 residues. Per the germline V gene, CDR1 is SGHDT and CDR2 is YYEEEE. With V trimmed by 2 bases and J by 7 bases, 4 bases remained unmatched. Here the CDR3 DNA reads TGTGCCAGCAGCTTTTGGACAGGGGGCGCTGAAAAACTGTTTTTT. This encodes CASSFWTGGAEKLFF.

This clone came up once. The rearrangement uses TRBV7-9 and TRBJ1-4; tentatively, D is TRBD1 (5 bases). From germline, CDR1 is SEHNR and CDR2 FQNEAQ (reference sequence). This CDR3 comprises 15 residues. The V gene lost 5 bases and the J gene lost 6 bases, with 16 bases spanning the gap. The CDR3 loop is CASSPRGGLDEKLFF. CDR3 bases: TGTGCCAGCAGCCCGCGCGGGGGTCTGGATGAAAAACTGTTTTTT.

This rearrangement joins TRBV30 to TRBJ1-1; perhaps TRBD1 as D (6 bases). V was pared by 3 bases and J by 3 bases, with 14 bases between. The germline CDR1 and CDR2 sequences are GTSNPN and SVGIG (reference sequence). The CDR3 loop spans 14 amino acids. The CDR3 loop is CAWRLGTTDTEAFF. CDR3 nucleotides: TGTGCCTGGAGGCTGGGGACAACCGACACTGAAGCTTTCTTT. Together with reference TRBV30 and TRBJ1-1, the CDR3 gives the full variable domain: SQTIHQWPATLVQPVGSPLSLECTVEGTSNPNLYWYRQAAGRGLQLLFYSVGIGQISSEVPQNLSASRPQDRQFILSSKKLLLSDSGFYLCAWRLGTTDTEAFFGQGTRLTVV.

The chain couples TRBV5-1 to TRBJ2-2; 11 bases are shared with TRBD2. Germline loops: CDR1 SGHRS, CDR2 YFSETQ. The CDR3 loop spans 15 amino acids. The J segment lost 6 bases and the V segment lost 4 bases, leaving 5 bases of the junction unmatched. The CDR3 sequence is CASSHSGGAAGELFF. In DNA, the CDR3 is TGCGCCAGCAGCCATAGCGGGGGGGCGGCCGGGGAGCTGTTTTTT.

This chain links TRBV19 with TRBJ2-1, with D unclear. V was shortened by 3 bases and J by 4 bases, with 13 bases between the two germline ends. The CDR3 covers 15 residues. In germline, CDR1 is LNHDA, CDR2 SQIVND (reference sequence). Written as DNA, the CDR3 is TGTGCCAGTAGTATCGGTGCGGTGGTTTACAATGAGCAGTTCTTC. Its protein is CASSIGAVVYNEQFF.

The chain links TRBV20-1 to TRBJ2-7, with no clear D. Germline assignment: CDR1 DFQATT and CDR2 SNEGSKA (reference sequence). Trimming cost V 3 bases and J 6 bases, with 9 bases left between them. CDR3 length: 11 amino acids. CDR3 amino acids: CSARRSGEQYF. The CDR3 DNA reads as TGCAGTGCTAGGAGATCGGGCGAGCAGTACTTC.

V usage is TRBV7-2 and J usage is TRBJ2-7; TRBD2 is a possible D gene (6 bases). V shed 5 bases and J shed 1 base, with 21 bases lying between them. This CDR3 has 17 amino acids. From germline, CDR1 is SGHTA and CDR2 FQGNSA. The CDR3 coding sequence is TGTGCCAGCAGCCAACGGGCCGGGACTCACCAATCCTACGAGCAGTACTTC. It translates to CASSQRAGTHQSYEQYF.

The chain uses TRBV9 and TRBJ2-2, with D possibly TRBD1 on 6 matching bases. The germline V and J ends were trimmed by 4 bases and 5 bases, with 6 bases remaining between them. The germline V gene encodes CDR1 SGDLS and CDR2 YYNGEE. This CDR3 contains 12 residues. The CDR3 here is CASSQGTGELFF. As DNA, the CDR3 is TGTGCCAGCAGCCAGGGGACCGGGGAGCTGTTTTTT.

This clone was seen only a few times. The V and J genes are TRBV9 and TRBJ1-2, with 8 bases matching TRBD1. The CDR3 has 13 amino acids. V lost 0 bases and J lost 5; bases outside the gene matches: 0. The germline CDR1 and CDR2 sequences are SGDLS and YYNGEE. CDR3 nucleotide sequence: TGTGCCAGCAGCGTAGGACAGGGGTATGGCTACACCTTC. Translated, it gives CASSVGQGYGYTF.

CDR3 coding DNA: TGCAGTGCTGCCTATAACTATGGCTACACCTTC. Protein sequence: CSAAYNYGYTF. The genes are TRBV20-1 and TRBJ1-2; D gene uncertain. The CDR3 spans 11 residues. Germline V gives CDR1 DFQATT, CDR2 SNEGSKA (reference sequence). V lost 5 bases to trimming and J lost 1 base, with 5 bases between them.

This chain links TRBV10-3 with TRBJ1-6, with D tentatively TRBD1 (5 bases). Germline V gene sequence: CDR1 ENHRY, CDR2 SYGVKD. The length of the CDR3 is 14 residues. V was shortened by 0 bases and J by 10 bases, with 10 bases between the two germline ends. This chain's CDR3 is CAISESNRQSPLHF. DNA for the CDR3: TGTGCCATCAGTGAGTCGAACCGACAGTCACCCCTCCACTTT.

In its sample, this clone was seen once. The gene calls are TRBV11-1 and TRBJ2-2; TRBD2 matches 7 bases. The CDR3 has 17 residues. Germline assignment: CDR1 SGHAT and CDR2 FQDESV (reference sequence). V dropped 7 bases and J dropped 7; count of bases not matched to a gene: 18. DNA for the CDR3: TGTGCCAGCATCCAAGGAGCGGGACTTTTTGACGGCGGGGAGCTGTTTTTT. Translated, it gives CASIQGAGLFDGGELFF.